This T cell receptor (beta chain) was documented in a study of shared clonotypes between healthy human individuals (TCRdb year 2020). Study-wide context: A few men and two women, aged 18 to 49 years, made up the cohort. Per donor, three plates each were used for CD4 naive and CD4 memory, two for CD8 naive, and one for CD8 memory. To estimate repertoire size and how much clonotypes are shared between individuals, the study performed deep sequencing of blood TCR repertoires from roughly five healthy adults. To increase sequencing depth and limit assay-specific biases, different laboratories used diverse techniques to prepare libraries and sequence TCR repertoires. Per donor, leukapheresis produced somewhere between about 0.85 and 9.5 billion PBMCs. Paper-wide results and their limitations: Pairwise subsampling led to the expectation that sequencing depth would affect the degree of clonotype sharing among donors. Approximately 5% of naive CD4, 3.5% of naive CD8, about 2.4% of memory CD4, and roughly 0.4% of memory CD8 clonotypes were shared across several donors. Incomplete sequencing was indicated by rarefaction of sorted-subset datasets, despite the large sequencing depth. Compared with non-shared clonotypes, clonotypes shared by all four sorted-subset donors had higher generation probabilities. Because the study included only a small number of donors, the genetic and exposure-history diversity represented was limited. Naive subsets generally had larger estimated clonotype richness than memory subsets. Sampling was limited to blood, and TCR repertoires in tissue likely differ from TCR repertoires in blood.

The donors were healthy, HIV-negative adults with no recently reported acute infections or vaccinations. Every donor was a Caucasian adult living in Nashville, Tennessee, USA. CD8 memory samples combined magnetically selected CD45RO+ cells with CCR7-negative CD45RA+ effector memory (TemRA) cells. After blood collection by leukapheresis, PBMCs were isolated using Ficoll-Histopaque density gradient centrifugation and then cryopreserved in the vapor phase of liquid nitrogen. Analytical flow cytometry was used to check the purity and quantity of every magnetically sorted T cell population. Genomic DNA was isolated from every sorted fraction and measured by UV absorbance on a Nanodrop 2000c. Using the deep immunoSEQ assay, multiplex PCR amplified TCR CDR3 regions from genomic DNA. Extracted genomic DNA from each cell subset was distributed evenly across all wells of several immunoSEQ 96-well plates, and each plate was treated as a replicate. For sorted subsets, 200 to 250 ng of genomic DNA, equivalent to 30,000 or so T cell genomes, went into each replicate PCR. Purified libraries were measured with a Qubit 3.0 fluorometer, size-checked on a Bioanalyzer 2100, and measured again with the KAPA Library Quantification kit. Every immunoSEQ 96-well plate was sequenced on a separate single-read 150-cycle Illumina NextSeq 550 flow cell. As for the authors' bioinformatics: Because the immunoSEQ output included only junctional sequences and no quality scores, the filtering could not be the same as the filtering used for full-length reads. Sequences were annotated with PyIR, a Python wrapper for IgBLAST v1.9, and V/J genes and CDR3 were assigned using IMGT germline references. Any read was removed if the V/J assignment was weak (E-value above 1e-6), the CDR3 was missing, or the read contained stop codons, out-of-frame junctions, or ambiguous translated residues. V3J clonotypes were defined by identical inferred V gene, J gene, and CDR3 amino acid sequence. To compute the percentage overlap between repertoires, the number of shared unique clonotypes was divided by the size of the smaller repertoire. Repertoire richness was assessed with RTK rarefaction, the Chao1 estimator, and Recon v2.1 estimates of unobserved clonotypes. Generation probabilities were computed with OLGA for all TCRbeta clonotypes obtained by the gDNA method from four donors. TCRdb's version of the immuneACCESS table is confined to in-frame rearrangements and falls short of the full clone set. An unresolved V gene accounts for under half of the shortfall where checked; the remainder is of unknown origin. The DNA gave D and trimming, while V, J and clone size come from that table. For this sample the table gives under 150,000 clones, of which around 71% were detected only once. The biggest ten clones account for approximately 25% of the sample.

With regard to this clone: The antigen it recognizes is unknown. No base-level quality is on record; no much larger clone is a single base apart.

From the cysteine through the phenylalanine, the CDR3 covers 15 amino acids. Just the 45-base CDR3 DNA is kept, in frame starting at base 1. CDR1 SGHTA and CDR2 FQGNSA were looked up in the germline V gene. At the junction V is shortened by 6 bases and J by 0 bases, with 12 bases in between. Sequences were obtained from memory CD8+ T cells sorted from blood. The sample's cell subset or site, from its label and the paper: CD45RO+ cells pooled with CCR7-negative TemRA cells. Recombination linked TRBV7-2 to TRBJ1-5, with the D gene not clear enough to name. The TCR was taken from a woman in her 30s in good health. The encoded CDR3 is CASSPDLYSNQPQHF. The nucleotide sequence reads TGTGCCAGCAGTCCGGACTTGTATAGCAATCAGCCCCAGCATTTT.